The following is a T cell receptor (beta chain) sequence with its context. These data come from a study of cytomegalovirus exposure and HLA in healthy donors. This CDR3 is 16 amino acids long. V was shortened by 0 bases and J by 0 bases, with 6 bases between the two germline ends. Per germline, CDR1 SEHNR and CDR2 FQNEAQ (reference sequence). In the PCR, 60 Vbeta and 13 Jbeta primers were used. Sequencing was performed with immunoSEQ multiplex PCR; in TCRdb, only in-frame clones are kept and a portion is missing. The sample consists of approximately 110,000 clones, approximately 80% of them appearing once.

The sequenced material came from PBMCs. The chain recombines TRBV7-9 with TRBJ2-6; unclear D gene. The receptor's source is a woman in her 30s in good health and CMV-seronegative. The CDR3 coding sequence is TGTGCCAGCAGCTTAGCCGGCGGCTCTGGGGCCAACGTCCTGACTTTC. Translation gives CASSLAGGSGANVLTF.